The clone carrying this T cell receptor (beta chain) was counted a single time. Its antigen is currently unknown. Repertoires were generated with immunoSEQ multiplex PCR, while TCRdb's copy carries only in-frame clones and drops some. The repertoire includes around 130,000 clones, 89% of them detected once, and about 9.5% sits in the top ten. This sample was taken from a study of T cell responses to AZD1222 COVID-19 vaccine. Study-level points and caveats: Donors were mostly white British, more females; clonal diversity possibly underestimated. The number of AZD1222 recipients seropositive at baseline was only five to seven.

This CDR3 region has 17 residues. Germline CDR1 is SGHRS and CDR2 is YFSETQ. V was cut by 4 bases and J by 1 base, with 18 bases left in between. This clonotype was obtained from an adult who received the AZD1222 COVID-19 vaccine. The genes are TRBV5-1 and TRBJ1-5; D ambiguous. The source was peripheral blood, collected 28 days after the second AZD1222 dose. CDR3 amino acids: CASSQGPLAGSNQPQHF. The CDR3 DNA follows: TGCGCCAGCAGCCAAGGACCCTTGGCTGGGAGCAATCAGCCCCAGCATTTT.